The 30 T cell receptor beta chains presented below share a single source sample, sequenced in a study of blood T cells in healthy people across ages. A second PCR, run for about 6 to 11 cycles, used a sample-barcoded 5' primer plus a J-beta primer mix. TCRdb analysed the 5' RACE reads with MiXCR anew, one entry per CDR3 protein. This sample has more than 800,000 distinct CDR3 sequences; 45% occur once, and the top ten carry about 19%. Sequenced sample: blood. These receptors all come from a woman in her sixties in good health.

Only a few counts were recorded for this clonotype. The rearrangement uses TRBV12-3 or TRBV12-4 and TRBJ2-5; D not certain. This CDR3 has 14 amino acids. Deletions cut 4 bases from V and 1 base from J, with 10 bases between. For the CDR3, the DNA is TGTGCCAGCAGTTATGGCGGTCTCCAAGAGACCCAGTACTTC. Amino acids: CASSYGGLQETQYF.

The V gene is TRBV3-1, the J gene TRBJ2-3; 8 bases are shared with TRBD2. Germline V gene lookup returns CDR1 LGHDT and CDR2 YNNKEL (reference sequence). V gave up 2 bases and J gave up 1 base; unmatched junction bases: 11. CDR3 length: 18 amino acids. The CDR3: CASSQFPTAGVGTDTQYF. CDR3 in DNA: TGTGCCAGCAGCCAATTCCCAACAGCGGGAGTAGGCACAGATACGCAGTATTTT.

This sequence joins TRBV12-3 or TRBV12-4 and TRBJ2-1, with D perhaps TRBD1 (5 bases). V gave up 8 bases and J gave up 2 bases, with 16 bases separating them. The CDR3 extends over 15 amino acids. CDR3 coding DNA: TGTGCCAGCCGAACAGGTTTCGGAGCCTACAATGAGCAGTTCTTC. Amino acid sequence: CASRTGFGAYNEQFF.

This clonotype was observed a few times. The CDR3: CASSWTGRSEQYF. CDR3 DNA: TGTGCCAGCAGTTGGACAGGGAGGTCCGAGCAGTACTTC. This sequence joins TRBV27 and TRBJ2-5; TRBD1 aligns across 8 bases. The J call may be wrong; the DNA end is better matched by TRBJ2-7. Germline CDR1 is MNHEY and CDR2 is SMNVEV (reference sequence). CDR3 length equals 13 residues.

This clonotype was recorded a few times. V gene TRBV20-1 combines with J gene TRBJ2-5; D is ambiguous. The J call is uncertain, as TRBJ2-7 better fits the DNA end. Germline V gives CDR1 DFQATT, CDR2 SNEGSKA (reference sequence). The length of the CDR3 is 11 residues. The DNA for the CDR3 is TGCAGTGCTAGAGTGATATACGAGCAGTACTTC. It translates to CSARVIYEQYF.

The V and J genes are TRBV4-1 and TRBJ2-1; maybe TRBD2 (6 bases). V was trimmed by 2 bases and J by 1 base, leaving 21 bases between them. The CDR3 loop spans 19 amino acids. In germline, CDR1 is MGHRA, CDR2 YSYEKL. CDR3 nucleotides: TGCGCCAGCAGCCAATCTCCTACAGCTAGCGCCTCTTCCTACAATGAGCAGTTCTTC. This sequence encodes CASSQSPTASASSYNEQFF.

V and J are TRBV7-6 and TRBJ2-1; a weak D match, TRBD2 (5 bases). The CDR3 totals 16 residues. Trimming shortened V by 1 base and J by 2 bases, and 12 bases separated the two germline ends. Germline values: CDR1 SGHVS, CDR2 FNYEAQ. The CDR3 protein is CASSLEASLTYNEQFF. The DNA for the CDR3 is TGTGCCAGCAGCTTAGAGGCTAGCTTAACCTACAATGAGCAGTTCTTC.

CDR3 DNA: TGCAGTGTCACGGGAGTTGATAATGAGCAGTACTTC. It encodes CSVTGVDNEQYF. This chain connects TRBV20-1 to TRBJ2-5; TRBD2 might be the D (6 bases). The germline CDR1 and CDR2 sequences are DFQATT and SNEGSKA (reference sequence). Trimming stripped 7 bases from V and 11 bases from J, with 20 bases between. The CDR3 is made up of 12 amino acids.

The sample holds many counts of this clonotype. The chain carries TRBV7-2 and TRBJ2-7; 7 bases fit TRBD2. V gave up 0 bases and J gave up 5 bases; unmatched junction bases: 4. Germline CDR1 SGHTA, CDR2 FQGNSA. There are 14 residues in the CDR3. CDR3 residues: CASSLAGGPNEQYF. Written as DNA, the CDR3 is TGTGCCAGCAGCTTAGCGGGAGGGCCCAACGAGCAGTACTTC.

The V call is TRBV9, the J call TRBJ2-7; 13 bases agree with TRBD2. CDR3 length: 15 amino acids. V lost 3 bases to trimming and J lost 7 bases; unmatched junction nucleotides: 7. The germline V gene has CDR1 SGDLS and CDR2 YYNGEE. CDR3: CASSGGTSGVAEQYF. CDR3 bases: TGTGCCAGCAGCGGAGGGACTAGCGGGGTAGCTGAGCAGTACTTC.

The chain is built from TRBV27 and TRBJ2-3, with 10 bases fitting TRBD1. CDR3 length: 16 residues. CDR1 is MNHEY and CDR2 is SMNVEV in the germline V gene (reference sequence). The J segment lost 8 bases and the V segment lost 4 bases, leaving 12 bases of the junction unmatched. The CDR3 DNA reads TGTGCCAGCAGTTCGCCCCGGGACAGGGGAATGGGTACGCAGTATTTT. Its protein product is CASSSPRDRGMGTQYF.

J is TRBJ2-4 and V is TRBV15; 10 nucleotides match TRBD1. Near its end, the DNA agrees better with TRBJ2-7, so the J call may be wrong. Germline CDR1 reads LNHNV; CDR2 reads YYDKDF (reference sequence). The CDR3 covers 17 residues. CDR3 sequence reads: CATSGRLRDRGSYEQYF. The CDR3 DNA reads TGTGCCACCAGCGGCCGCCTTCGGGACAGGGGTTCCTACGAGCAGTACTTC.

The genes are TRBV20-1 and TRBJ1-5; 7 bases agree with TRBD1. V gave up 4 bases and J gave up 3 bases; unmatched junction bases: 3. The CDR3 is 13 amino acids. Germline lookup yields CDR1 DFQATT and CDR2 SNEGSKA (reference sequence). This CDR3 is CSATTGVNQPQHF. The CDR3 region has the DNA TGCAGTGCTACCACAGGGGTCAATCAGCCCCAGCATTTT.

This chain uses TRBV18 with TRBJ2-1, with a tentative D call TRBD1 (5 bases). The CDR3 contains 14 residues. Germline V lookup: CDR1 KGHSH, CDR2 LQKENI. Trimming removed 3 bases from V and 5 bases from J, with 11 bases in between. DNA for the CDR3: TGTGCCAGCTCACCGAACAGACAGAACAATGAGCAGTTCTTC. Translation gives CASSPNRQNNEQFF. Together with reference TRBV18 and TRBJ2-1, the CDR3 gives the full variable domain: NAGVMQNPRHLVRRRGQEARLRCSPMKGHSHVYWYRQLPEEGLKFMVYLQKENIIDESGMPKERFSAEFPKEGPSILRIQQVVRGDSAAYFCASSPNRQNNEQFFGPGTRLTVL.

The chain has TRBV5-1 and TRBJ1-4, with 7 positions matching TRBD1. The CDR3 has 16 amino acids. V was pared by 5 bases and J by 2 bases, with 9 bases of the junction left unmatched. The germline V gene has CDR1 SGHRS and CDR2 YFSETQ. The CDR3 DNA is TGCGCCAGCAGAAGGACAGGCAGGACTACTAATGAAAAACTGTTTTTT. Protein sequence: CASRRTGRTTNEKLFF.

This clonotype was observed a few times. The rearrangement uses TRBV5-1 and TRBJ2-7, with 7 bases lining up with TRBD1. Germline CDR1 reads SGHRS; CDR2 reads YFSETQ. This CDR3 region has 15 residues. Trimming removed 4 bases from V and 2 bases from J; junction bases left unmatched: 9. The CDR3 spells CASSGARQGPYEQYF. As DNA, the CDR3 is TGCGCCAGCAGCGGAGCCCGACAGGGCCCCTACGAGCAGTACTTC.

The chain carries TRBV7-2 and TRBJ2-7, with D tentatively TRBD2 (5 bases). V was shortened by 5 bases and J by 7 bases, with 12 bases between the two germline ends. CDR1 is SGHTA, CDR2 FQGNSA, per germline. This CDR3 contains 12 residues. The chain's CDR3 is CASSHPEGEQYF. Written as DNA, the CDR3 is TGTGCCAGCAGCCACCCCGAGGGAGAGCAGTACTTC. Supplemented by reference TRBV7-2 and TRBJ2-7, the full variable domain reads GAGVSQSPSNKVTEKGKDVELRCDPISGHTALYWYRQSLGQGLEFLIYFQGNSAPDKSGLPSDRFSAERTGGSVSTLTIQRTQQEDSAVYLCASSHPEGEQYFGPGTRLTVT.

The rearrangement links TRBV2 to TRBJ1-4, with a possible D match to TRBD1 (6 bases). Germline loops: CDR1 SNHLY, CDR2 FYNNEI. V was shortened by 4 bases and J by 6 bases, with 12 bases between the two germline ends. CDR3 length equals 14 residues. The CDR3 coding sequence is TGTGCCAGCAGTGCTCAAACAGGGTATGAAAAACTGTTTTTT. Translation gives CASSAQTGYEKLFF.

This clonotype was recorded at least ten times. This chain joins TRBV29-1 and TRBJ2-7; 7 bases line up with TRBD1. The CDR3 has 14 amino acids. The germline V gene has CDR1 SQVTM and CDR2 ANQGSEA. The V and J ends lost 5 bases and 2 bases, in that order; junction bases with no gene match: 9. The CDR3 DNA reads TGCAGCGTTACAGGGGTGATTAGCGCCTACGAGCAGTACTTC. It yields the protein CSVTGVISAYEQYF.

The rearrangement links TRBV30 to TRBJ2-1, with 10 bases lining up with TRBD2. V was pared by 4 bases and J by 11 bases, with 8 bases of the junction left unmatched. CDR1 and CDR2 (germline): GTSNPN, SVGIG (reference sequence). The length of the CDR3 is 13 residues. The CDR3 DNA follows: TGTGCCTGGACTAGCGGGAGCCTAGTGAAGCAGTTCTTC. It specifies CAWTSGSLVKQFF.

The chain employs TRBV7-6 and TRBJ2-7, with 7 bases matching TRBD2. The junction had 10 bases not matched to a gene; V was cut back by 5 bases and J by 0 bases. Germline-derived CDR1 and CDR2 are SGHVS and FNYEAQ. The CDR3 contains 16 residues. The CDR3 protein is CASSPIRGGVSYEQYF. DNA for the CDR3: TGTGCCAGCAGCCCAATACGGGGAGGGGTCTCCTACGAGCAGTACTTC.

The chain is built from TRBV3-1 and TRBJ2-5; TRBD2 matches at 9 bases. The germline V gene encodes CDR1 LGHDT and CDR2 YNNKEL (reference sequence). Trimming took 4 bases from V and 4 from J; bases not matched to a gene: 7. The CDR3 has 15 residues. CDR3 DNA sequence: TGTGCCAGCAGCCGTAGCGGGAGCCGGATAGAGACCCAGTACTTC. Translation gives CASSRSGSRIETQYF.

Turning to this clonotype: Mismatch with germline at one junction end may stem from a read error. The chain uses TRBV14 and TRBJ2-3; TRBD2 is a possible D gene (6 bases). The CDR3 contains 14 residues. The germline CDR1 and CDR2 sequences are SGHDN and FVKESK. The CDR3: CVSSPVWGVDTQYF. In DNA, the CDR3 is TGTGTCAGCAGCCCCGTCTGGGGGGTGGATACGCAGTATTTT.

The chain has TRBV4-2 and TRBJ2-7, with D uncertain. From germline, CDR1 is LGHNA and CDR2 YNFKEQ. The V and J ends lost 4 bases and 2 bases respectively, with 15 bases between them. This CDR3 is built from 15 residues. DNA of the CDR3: TGTGCCAGCAGCCCCGAGAGGACCCCGGCCTACGAGCAGTACTTC. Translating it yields CASSPERTPAYEQYF.

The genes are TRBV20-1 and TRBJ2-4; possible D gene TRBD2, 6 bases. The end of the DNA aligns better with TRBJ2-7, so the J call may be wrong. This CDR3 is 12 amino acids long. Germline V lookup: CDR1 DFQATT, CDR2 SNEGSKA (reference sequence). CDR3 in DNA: TGCAGTGCTTCCGGGACTTATCACGAGCAGTACTTC. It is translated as CSASGTYHEQYF.

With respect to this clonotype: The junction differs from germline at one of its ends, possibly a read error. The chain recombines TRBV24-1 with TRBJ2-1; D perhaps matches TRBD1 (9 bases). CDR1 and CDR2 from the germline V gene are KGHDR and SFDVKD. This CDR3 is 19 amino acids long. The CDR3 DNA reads TGTGCCATCAGTGACCGGGGGGGACAGGGAGGTTCCTCCTACAATGAGCAGTTCTTC. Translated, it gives CAISDRGGQGGSSYNEQFF.

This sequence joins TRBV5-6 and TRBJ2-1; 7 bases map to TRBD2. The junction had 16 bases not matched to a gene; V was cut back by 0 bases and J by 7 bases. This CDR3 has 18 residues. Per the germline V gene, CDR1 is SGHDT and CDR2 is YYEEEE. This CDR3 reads CASSLADFKGPRGNEQFF. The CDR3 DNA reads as TGTGCCAGCAGCTTGGCCGATTTTAAGGGACCGCGGGGGAATGAGCAGTTCTTC.

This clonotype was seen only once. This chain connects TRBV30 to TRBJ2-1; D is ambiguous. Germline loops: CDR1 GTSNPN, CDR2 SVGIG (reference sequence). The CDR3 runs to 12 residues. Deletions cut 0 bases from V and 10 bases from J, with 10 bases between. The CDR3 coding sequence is TGTGCCTGGAGTGTGAAGGGCTCAGAGCAGTTCTTC. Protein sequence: CAWSVKGSEQFF. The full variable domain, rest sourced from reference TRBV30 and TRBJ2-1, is SQTIHQWPATLVQPVGSPLSLECTVEGTSNPNLYWYRQAAGRGLQLLFYSVGIGQISSEVPQNLSASRPQDRQFILSSKKLLLSDSGFYLCAWSVKGSEQFFGPGTRLTVL.

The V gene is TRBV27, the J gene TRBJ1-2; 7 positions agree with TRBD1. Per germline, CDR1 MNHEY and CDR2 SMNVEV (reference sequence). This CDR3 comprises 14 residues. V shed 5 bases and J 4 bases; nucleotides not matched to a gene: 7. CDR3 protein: CASSAIGQVYGYTF. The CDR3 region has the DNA TGTGCCAGCAGTGCTATCGGACAGGTCTATGGCTACACCTTC.

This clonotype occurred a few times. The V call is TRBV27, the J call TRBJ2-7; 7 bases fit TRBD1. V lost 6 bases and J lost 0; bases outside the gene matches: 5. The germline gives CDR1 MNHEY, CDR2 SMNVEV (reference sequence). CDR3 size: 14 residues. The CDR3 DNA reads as TGTGCCAGCAGAAGGACAGGACTCTCCTACGAGCAGTACTTC. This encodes CASRRTGLSYEQYF.